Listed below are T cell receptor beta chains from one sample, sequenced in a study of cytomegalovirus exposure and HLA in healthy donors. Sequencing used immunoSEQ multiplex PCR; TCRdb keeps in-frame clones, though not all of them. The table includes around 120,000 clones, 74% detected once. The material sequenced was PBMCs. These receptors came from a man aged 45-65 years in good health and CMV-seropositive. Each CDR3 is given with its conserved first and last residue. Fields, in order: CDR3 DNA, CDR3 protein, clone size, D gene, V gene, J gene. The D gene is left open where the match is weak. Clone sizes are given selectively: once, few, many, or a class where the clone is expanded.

CDR3 DNA: TGTGCCAGCAGCGTACAGGGGACGAGAGAGACCCAGTACTTC
CDR3 protein: CASSVQGTRETQYF
clone size: .
D gene: TRBD1
V gene: TRBV2
J gene: TRBJ2-5

CDR3 DNA: TGCGCCAGCAGCCATATGGGGGGAGGGAACGAGCAGTACTTC
CDR3 protein: CASSHMGGGNEQYF
clone size: few
D gene: TRBD2
V gene: TRBV4-1
J gene: TRBJ2-7

CDR3 DNA: TGTGCCACCAAGTCGCGGGGGGTTTCAGATACGCAGTATTTT
CDR3 protein: CATKSRGVSDTQYF
clone size: .
D gene: TRBD2
V gene: TRBV6-6
J gene: TRBJ2-3

CDR3 DNA: TGTGCCAGCAGCCGGGACAGGGGGATGGCGGAGACCCAGTACTTC
CDR3 protein: CASSRDRGMAETQYF
clone size: .
D gene: TRBD1
V gene: TRBV7-9
J gene: TRBJ2-5

CDR3 DNA: TGTGCCAGCAGCTTTGCAGGGGGGTATGAAAAACTGTTTTTT
CDR3 protein: CASSFAGGYEKLFF
clone size: .
D gene: TRBD1
V gene: TRBV7-8
J gene: TRBJ1-4

CDR3 DNA: TGTGCCAGCAGCCAAGACCCCGGGACTAGGTCCTACGAGCAGTACTTC
CDR3 protein: CASSQDPGTRSYEQYF
clone size: .
D gene: TRBD2
V gene: TRBV4-2
J gene: TRBJ2-7

CDR3 DNA: TGTGCCAGCAGCTTGGCCGGCGGGAGCGCTAACAATGAGCAGTTCTTC
CDR3 protein: CASSLAGGSANNEQFF
clone size: few
D gene: TRBD2
V gene: TRBV5-6
J gene: TRBJ2-1

CDR3 DNA: TGTGCCATCAGTATTACGCCGGGACAGGTGGGAGGCTACACCTTC
CDR3 protein: CAISITPGQVGGYTF
clone size: .
D gene: TRBD1
V gene: TRBV10-3
J gene: TRBJ1-2

CDR3 DNA: TGTGCCAGCAAACCCCCTGTCGGGAGCGGGGAGACCCAGTACTTC
CDR3 protein: CASKPPVGSGETQYF
clone size: few
D gene: .
V gene: TRBV6-4
J gene: TRBJ2-5

CDR3 DNA: TGTGCCAGCAGTTACTACCAGGGTGGAGAGACCCAGTACTTC
CDR3 protein: CASSYYQGGETQYF
clone size: .
D gene: .
V gene: TRBV6-5
J gene: TRBJ2-5

CDR3 DNA: TGTGCCAGCAGCCGCGGGACTAGCGGGGGAAATACGCAGTATTTT
CDR3 protein: CASSRGTSGGNTQYF
clone size: .
D gene: TRBD2
V gene: TRBV6-5
J gene: TRBJ2-3

CDR3 DNA: TGTGCCTGGAGTGTCGTTGGAGGGTACGAGCAGTACTTC
CDR3 protein: CAWSVVGGYEQYF
clone size: few
D gene: .
V gene: TRBV30
J gene: TRBJ2-7

CDR3 DNA: TGTGCCAGCAGCTTGGACAGGGTGGGCGAGCAGTACTTC
CDR3 protein: CASSLDRVGEQYF
clone size: .
D gene: TRBD1
V gene: TRBV7-7
J gene: TRBJ2-7

CDR3 DNA: TGTGCCAGCAGCGTAGGGGGAGATGGACGGTTACCCCAGTACTTC
CDR3 protein: CASSVGGDGRLPQYF
clone size: .
D gene: .
V gene: TRBV9
J gene: TRBJ2-5

CDR3 DNA: TGTGCCAGCAGTGATAGGGGGTTGAAGACCCAGTACTTC
CDR3 protein: CASSDRGLKTQYF
clone size: once
D gene: .
V gene: TRBV6-1
J gene: TRBJ2-5

CDR3 DNA: TGTGCCAGCAGCAAGGGGGGAATGGACTATGGCTACACCTTC
CDR3 protein: CASSKGGMDYGYTF
clone size: .
D gene: .
V gene: TRBV21-1
J gene: TRBJ1-2

CDR3 DNA: TGTGCTAGTGGTTTGCGGACAGGGACTAATGAAAAACTGTTTTTT
CDR3 protein: CASGLRTGTNEKLFF
clone size: .
D gene: TRBD1
V gene: TRBV12-5
J gene: TRBJ1-4

CDR3 DNA: TGCGCCAGCAGCTCCGAGACAAGGTCACCCTATATGAACACTGAAGCTTTCTTT
CDR3 protein: CASSSETRSPYMNTEAFF
clone size: .
D gene: .
V gene: TRBV5-1
J gene: TRBJ1-1

CDR3 DNA: TGCGCCAGCAGCTCCTACTCCTCTGGGGCCAACGTCCTGACTTTC
CDR3 protein: CASSSYSSGANVLTF
clone size: .
D gene: .
V gene: TRBV5-1
J gene: TRBJ2-6

CDR3 DNA: TGTGCCACCAGCGGGACCGGGACTAGGGGGAAAGAGACCCAGTACTTC
CDR3 protein: CATSGTGTRGKETQYF
clone size: .
D gene: TRBD2
V gene: TRBV15
J gene: TRBJ2-5

CDR3 DNA: TGTGCCAGCAAGGGGGAGGGCTACGAGCAGTACTTC
CDR3 protein: CASKGEGYEQYF
clone size: few
D gene: .
V gene: TRBV2
J gene: TRBJ2-7

CDR3 DNA: TGTGCCAGCAGCTCTGCGGGGGGGCTTACAGATACGCAGTATTTT
CDR3 protein: CASSSAGGLTDTQYF
clone size: .
D gene: TRBD2
V gene: TRBV5-4
J gene: TRBJ2-3

CDR3 DNA: TGCGCCAGCAGTGAGTCGAGGCCTAGCGGGTACAATGAGCAGTTCTTC
CDR3 protein: CASSESRPSGYNEQFF
clone size: .
D gene: TRBD2
V gene: TRBV10-1
J gene: TRBJ2-1

CDR3 DNA: TGCGCCAGCAGCCAAGTAATCTCAGGGGCGAACACCGGGGAGCTGTTTTTT
CDR3 protein: CASSQVISGANTGELFF
clone size: few
D gene: .
V gene: TRBV4-1
J gene: TRBJ2-2

CDR3 DNA: TGTGCCAGCAGTCCCCTTTTGGGGCGGCAGCCCCAGCATTTT
CDR3 protein: CASSPLLGRQPQHF
clone size: .
D gene: .
V gene: TRBV27
J gene: TRBJ1-5

CDR3 DNA: TGTGCCATTAAGCCAGGGTCGGAAACCGGGGAGCTGTTTTTT
CDR3 protein: CAIKPGSETGELFF
clone size: .
D gene: .
V gene: TRBV10-3
J gene: TRBJ2-2

CDR3 DNA: TGTGCCAGCAGTTACTCGACTGGGGGCAACGCACCCCTCCACTTT
CDR3 protein: CASSYSTGGNAPLHF
clone size: .
D gene: .
V gene: TRBV6-6
J gene: TRBJ1-6

CDR3 DNA: TGCGCCAGCAGCTATGGGACAGGAAGGGCCGGGGAGCTGTTTTTT
CDR3 protein: CASSYGTGRAGELFF
clone size: .
D gene: TRBD1
V gene: TRBV5-1
J gene: TRBJ2-2

CDR3 DNA: TGTGCCATCAGAATGGGACTATCGGTTCAAGAGACCCAGTACTTC
CDR3 protein: CAIRMGLSVQETQYF
clone size: .
D gene: TRBD2
V gene: TRBV10-3
J gene: TRBJ2-5

CDR3 DNA: TGTGCCAGCAGCCAAGATCAGGGGCGGGGGACCGAGGAGACCCAGTACTTC
CDR3 protein: CASSQDQGRGTEETQYF
clone size: .
D gene: .
V gene: TRBV4-2
J gene: TRBJ2-5

CDR3 DNA: TGTGCCAGCAGCTTGTTGGGGGGGGCCATGGATACGCAGTATTTT
CDR3 protein: CASSLLGGAMDTQYF
clone size: .
D gene: .
V gene: TRBV5-5
J gene: TRBJ2-3

CDR3 DNA: TGCGCCAGCCGAAGGCTCGGGACAGGGGACGAGCAGTACTTC
CDR3 protein: CASRRLGTGDEQYF
clone size: .
D gene: TRBD1
V gene: TRBV5-1
J gene: TRBJ2-7

CDR3 DNA: TGTGCCAGTAGTAAGCGGTGGCGGGAGGGCCGGGAGACCCAGTACTTC
CDR3 protein: CASSKRWREGRETQYF
clone size: .
D gene: TRBD2
V gene: TRBV19
J gene: TRBJ2-5

CDR3 DNA: TGTGCCAGCAGTGTGGACAGCAATGAGCAGTTCTTC
CDR3 protein: CASSVDSNEQFF
clone size: .
D gene: .
V gene: TRBV2
J gene: TRBJ2-1

CDR3 DNA: TGCGCCAGCAGCATGGGACTAGCCACGGAGACCCAGTACTTC
CDR3 protein: CASSMGLATETQYF
clone size: .
D gene: TRBD2
V gene: TRBV4-1
J gene: TRBJ2-5

CDR3 DNA: TGTGCCAGCAGCTTACTAGCGGGAGATACGCAGTATTTT
CDR3 protein: CASSLLAGDTQYF
clone size: few
D gene: TRBD2
V gene: TRBV11-1
J gene: TRBJ2-3

CDR3 DNA: TGTGCCAGCAGCTTAGCGCGGGGACAGGGGACAAATGGCTACACCTTC
CDR3 protein: CASSLARGQGTNGYTF
clone size: .
D gene: TRBD1
V gene: TRBV7-8
J gene: TRBJ1-2

CDR3 DNA: TGTGCTAGTGTCCGACTAGCGGGAGCAGATACGCAGTATTTT
CDR3 protein: CASVRLAGADTQYF
clone size: .
D gene: TRBD2
V gene: TRBV12-5
J gene: TRBJ2-3

CDR3 DNA: TGCGCCAGCAGCTTGGATGTCGGCGAGCAGTACTTC
CDR3 protein: CASSLDVGEQYF
clone size: .
D gene: .
V gene: TRBV5-1
J gene: TRBJ2-7

CDR3 DNA: TGCGCCAGCAGCCAAGAAGGAGGTGGAAACACCATATATTTT
CDR3 protein: CASSQEGGGNTIYF
clone size: .
D gene: .
V gene: TRBV4-1
J gene: TRBJ1-3